Listed below are T cell receptor beta chains from one sample, sequenced in a study of cytomegalovirus exposure and HLA in healthy donors. The method was immunoSEQ multiplex PCR; TCRdb's version includes in-frame clones alone and lacks a portion of them. The table records roughly 68,000 clones, over 70% of them present only once. The sequenced sample consisted of PBMCs. These receptors originate from a male donor in good health and CMV-seropositive. CDR3s include the opening cysteine and the closing phenylalanine or tryptophan. The D gene is left open where the match is weak. Where a row states a size, it is once, few, many or the class of an expanded clone; other rows omit it.

size,D,J,V,DNA,CDR3
.,TRBD1,TRBJ2-7,TRBV6-1,TGTGCCAGCGCGGTAGGGGGCGGGTACGAGCAGTACTTC,CASAVGGGYEQYF
.,.,TRBJ1-5,TRBV4-1,TGCGCCAGCAGCCAAGATTGGAGGACGTATCAGCCCCAGCATTTT,CASSQDWRTYQPQHF
few,TRBD1,TRBJ2-7,TRBV23-1,TGCGCCAGCACAAGGACAGGGGGGACCTACGAGCAGTACTTC,CASTRTGGTYEQYF
.,.,TRBJ1-2,TRBV10-3,TGTGCCATCAGTGGGGACTCACCGAGGACCTATGGCTACACCTTC,CAISGDSPRTYGYTF
.,.,TRBJ1-2,TRBV7-9,TGTGCCAGCAGCTTATATGGGGGCGCCTATGGCTACACCTTC,CASSLYGGAYGYTF
.,.,TRBJ2-7,TRBV19,TGTGCCAGTAGTATAGACCCCGTCTCCTACGAGCAGTACTTC,CASSIDPVSYEQYF
.,.,TRBJ1-6,TRBV6-5,TGTGCCAGCAGTCCCCGCTATGGGGCTTCACCCCTCCACTTT,CASSPRYGASPLHF
.,TRBD1,TRBJ1-5,TRBV30,TGTGCCTGGAGTCCACAGGGGAATCAGCCCCAGCATTTT,CAWSPQGNQPQHF
.,.,TRBJ2-2,TRBV19,TGTGCCAGTTCCGGGACACCGAACACCGGGGAGCTGTTTTTT,CASSGTPNTGELFF
few,TRBD2,TRBJ2-1,TRBV13,TGTGCCAGCAGCTTCCAACTAGCGGATACTGCCTACAATGAGCAGTTCTTC,CASSFQLADTAYNEQFF
.,TRBD2,TRBJ2-1,TRBV25-1,TGTGCCAGCAGTGTGGGCCCAACTAGCGAGGATGAGCAGTTCTTC,CASSVGPTSEDEQFF
few,TRBD2,TRBJ2-7,TRBV6-5,TGTGCCAGCAGTTCCCCGGGGGCGGGGGGTAACGAGCAGTACTTC,CASSSPGAGGNEQYF
few,TRBD1,TRBJ1-1,TRBV19,TGTGCCAGTAGGGATGATGACAGGGGATTAACTTTCTTT,CASRDDDRGLTFF
once,TRBD1,TRBJ2-7,TRBV18,TGTGCCAGCTCGCAGGACAGGGGGCCTTACTCCTACGAGCAGTACTTC,CASSQDRGPYSYEQYF